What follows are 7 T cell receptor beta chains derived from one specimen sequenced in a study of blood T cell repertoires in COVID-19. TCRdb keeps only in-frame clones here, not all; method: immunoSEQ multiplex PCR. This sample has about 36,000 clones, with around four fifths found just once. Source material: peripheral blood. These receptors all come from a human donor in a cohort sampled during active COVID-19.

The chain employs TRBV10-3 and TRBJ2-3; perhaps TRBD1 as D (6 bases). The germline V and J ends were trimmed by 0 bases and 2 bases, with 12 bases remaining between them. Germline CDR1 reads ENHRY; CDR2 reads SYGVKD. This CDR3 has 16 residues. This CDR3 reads CAISESQGVFTDTQYF. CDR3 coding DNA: TGTGCCATCAGTGAGTCACAGGGTGTCTTCACAGATACGCAGTATTTT.

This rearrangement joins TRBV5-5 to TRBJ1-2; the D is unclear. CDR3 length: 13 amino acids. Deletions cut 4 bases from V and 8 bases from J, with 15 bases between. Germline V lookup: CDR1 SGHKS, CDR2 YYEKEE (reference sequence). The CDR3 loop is CASSHRVGGGYTF. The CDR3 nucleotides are TGTGCCAGCAGCCACCGGGTTGGAGGGGGCTACACCTTC.

CDR3 bases: TGTGCCAGCAGCCCTAGGGGAGGGTCAGAGACCCAGTACTTC. Amino acid sequence: CASSPRGGSETQYF. The chain has TRBV7-2 and TRBJ2-5; 7 bases match TRBD2. The CDR3 has 14 amino acids. Germline loops: CDR1 SGHTA, CDR2 FQGNSA. Losses at the gene ends were 5 bases for V and 4 bases for J; bases not matched to a gene: 7.

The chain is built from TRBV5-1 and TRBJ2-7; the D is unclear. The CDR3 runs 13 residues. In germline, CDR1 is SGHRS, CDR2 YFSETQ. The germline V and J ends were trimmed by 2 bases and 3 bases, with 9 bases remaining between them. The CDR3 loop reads CASSFNGLYEQYF. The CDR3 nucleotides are TGCGCCAGCAGCTTCAATGGGCTCTACGAGCAGTACTTC.

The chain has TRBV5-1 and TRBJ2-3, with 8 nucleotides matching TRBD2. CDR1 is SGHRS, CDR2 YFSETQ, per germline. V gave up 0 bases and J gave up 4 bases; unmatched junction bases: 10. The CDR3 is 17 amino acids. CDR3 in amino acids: CASSLEGRRGAADTQYF. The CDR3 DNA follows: TGCGCCAGCAGCTTGGAGGGGAGGCGGGGGGCCGCAGATACGCAGTATTTT.

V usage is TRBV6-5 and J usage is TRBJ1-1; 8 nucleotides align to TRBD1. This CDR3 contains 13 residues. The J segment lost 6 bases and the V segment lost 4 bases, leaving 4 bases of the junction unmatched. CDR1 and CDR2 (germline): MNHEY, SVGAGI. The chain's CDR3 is CASSSGTGSEAFF. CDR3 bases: TGTGCCAGCAGTTCCGGGACAGGCTCTGAAGCTTTCTTT.

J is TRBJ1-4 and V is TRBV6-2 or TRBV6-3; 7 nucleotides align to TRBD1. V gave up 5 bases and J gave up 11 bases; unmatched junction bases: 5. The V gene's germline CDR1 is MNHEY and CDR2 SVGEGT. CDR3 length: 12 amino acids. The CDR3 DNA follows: TGTGCCAGCAGTGGGACAGTGGCCAAACTGTTTTTT. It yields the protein CASSGTVAKLFF.